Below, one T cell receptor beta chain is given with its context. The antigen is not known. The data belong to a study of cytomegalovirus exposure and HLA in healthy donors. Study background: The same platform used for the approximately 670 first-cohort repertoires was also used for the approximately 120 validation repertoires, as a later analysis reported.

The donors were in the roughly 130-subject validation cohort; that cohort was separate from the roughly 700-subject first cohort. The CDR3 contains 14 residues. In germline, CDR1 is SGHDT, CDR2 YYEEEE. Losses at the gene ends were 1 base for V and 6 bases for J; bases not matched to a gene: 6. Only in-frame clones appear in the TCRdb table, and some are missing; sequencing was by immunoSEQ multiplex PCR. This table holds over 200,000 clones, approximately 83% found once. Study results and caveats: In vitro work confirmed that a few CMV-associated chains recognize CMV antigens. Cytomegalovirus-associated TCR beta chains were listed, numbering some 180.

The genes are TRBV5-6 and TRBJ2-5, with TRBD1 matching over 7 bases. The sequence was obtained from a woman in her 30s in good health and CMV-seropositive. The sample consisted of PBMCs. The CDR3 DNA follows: TGTGCCAGCAGCTTGCCTTGGGACAGAAAGACCCAGTACTTC. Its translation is CASSLPWDRKTQYF.